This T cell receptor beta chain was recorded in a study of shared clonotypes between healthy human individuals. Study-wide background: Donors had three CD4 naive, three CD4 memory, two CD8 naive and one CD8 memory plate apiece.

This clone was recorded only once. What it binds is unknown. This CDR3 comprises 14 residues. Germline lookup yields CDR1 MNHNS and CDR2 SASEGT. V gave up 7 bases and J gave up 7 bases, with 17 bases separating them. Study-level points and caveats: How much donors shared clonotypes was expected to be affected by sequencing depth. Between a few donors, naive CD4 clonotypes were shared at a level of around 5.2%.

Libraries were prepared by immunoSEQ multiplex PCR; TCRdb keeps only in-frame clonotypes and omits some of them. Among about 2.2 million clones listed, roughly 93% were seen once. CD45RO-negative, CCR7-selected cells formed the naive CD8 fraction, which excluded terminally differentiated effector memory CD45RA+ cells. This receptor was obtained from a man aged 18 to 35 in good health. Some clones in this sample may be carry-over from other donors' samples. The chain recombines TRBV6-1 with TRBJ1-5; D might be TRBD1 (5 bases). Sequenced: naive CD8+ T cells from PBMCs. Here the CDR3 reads CASKLPFGGQPQHF. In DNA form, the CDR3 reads TGTGCCAGCAAATTGCCTTTCGGGGGGCAGCCCCAGCATTTT.